This T cell receptor (beta chain) was obtained from a study of control samples from healthy donors and cancer patients. Some clones are missing from TCRdb's copy, which holds only in-frame ones; the method was immunoSEQ multiplex PCR. In the table there are around 55,000 clones, about 96% of which are singletons. Trimming stripped 3 bases from V and 3 bases from J, with 14 bases between. This CDR3 has 14 amino acids. Germline CDR1 GTSNPN, CDR2 SVGIG (reference sequence). The receptor comes from a woman aged 18-35 years in good health. The J gene is TRBJ1-2, the V gene TRBV30; perhaps TRBD1 as D (6 bases). The sequenced sample consisted of blood. CDR3: CAWSQDSHDYGYTF. As DNA, the CDR3 is TGTGCCTGGAGCCAGGACAGTCACGACTATGGCTACACCTTC. Variable domain in full (rest from reference TRBV30 and TRBJ1-2): SQTIHQWPATLVQPVGSPLSLECTVEGTSNPNLYWYRQAAGRGLQLLFYSVGIGQISSEVPQNLSASRPQDRQFILSSKKLLLSDSGFYLCAWSQDSHDYGYTFGSGTRLTVV.